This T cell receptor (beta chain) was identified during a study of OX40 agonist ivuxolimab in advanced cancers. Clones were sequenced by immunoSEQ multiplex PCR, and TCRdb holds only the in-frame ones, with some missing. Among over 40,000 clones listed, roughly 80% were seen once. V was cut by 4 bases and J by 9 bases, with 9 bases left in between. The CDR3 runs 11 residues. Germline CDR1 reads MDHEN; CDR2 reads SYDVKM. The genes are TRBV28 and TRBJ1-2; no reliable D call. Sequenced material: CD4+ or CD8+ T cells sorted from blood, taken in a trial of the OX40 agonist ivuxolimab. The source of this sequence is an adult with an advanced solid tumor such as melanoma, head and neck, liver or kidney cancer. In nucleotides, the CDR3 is TGTGCCAGCAGTTCGACTAGGAGCTACACCTTC. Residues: CASSSTRSYTF.